This T cell receptor (beta chain) derives from a study of cytomegalovirus exposure and HLA in healthy donors. Donors counted as nominally healthy when sampled, yet unrecorded immune exposures were likely. Study-level results: Specificity of a few CMV-associated chains for CMV antigens was verified in vitro. The study labeled roughly 160 TCR beta chains cytomegalovirus-associated.

The germline CDR1 and CDR2 sequences are SGHNT and YYREEE (reference sequence). The CDR3 runs 14 residues. V lost 0 bases and J 4 bases, leaving 10 bases between the germline ends. The PCR used 60 Vbeta and 13 Jbeta primers. Sequencing was performed with immunoSEQ multiplex PCR; in TCRdb, only in-frame clones are kept and a portion is missing. Here the sample spans under 200,000 clones, over 70% being singletons. To note about this clone: Its target is unknown.

What was sequenced was PBMCs. The receptor was derived from a young man in good health and CMV-seronegative. The rearrangement joins TRBV5-4 to TRBJ1-1, with a tentative D call TRBD1 (6 bases). The CDR3, as DNA: TGTGCCAGCAGCTTGGGGGGGCGGCGCACTGAAGCTTTCTTT. Translation gives CASSLGGRRTEAFF.